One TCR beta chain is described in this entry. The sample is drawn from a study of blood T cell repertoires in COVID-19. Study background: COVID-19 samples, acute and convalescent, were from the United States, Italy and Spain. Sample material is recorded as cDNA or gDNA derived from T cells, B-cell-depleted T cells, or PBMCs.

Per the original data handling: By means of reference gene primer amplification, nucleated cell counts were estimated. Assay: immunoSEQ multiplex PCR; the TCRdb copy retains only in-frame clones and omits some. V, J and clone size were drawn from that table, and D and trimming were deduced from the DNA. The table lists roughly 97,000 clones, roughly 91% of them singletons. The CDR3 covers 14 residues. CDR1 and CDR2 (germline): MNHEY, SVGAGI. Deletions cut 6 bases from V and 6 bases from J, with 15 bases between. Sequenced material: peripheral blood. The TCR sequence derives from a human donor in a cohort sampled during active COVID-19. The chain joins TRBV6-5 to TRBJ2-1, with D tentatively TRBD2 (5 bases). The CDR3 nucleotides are TGTGCCAGCAGGGAGGTCCGCCGGGGCAATGAGCAGTTCTTC. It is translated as CASREVRRGNEQFF.